The 5 T cell receptor beta chains presented below share a single source sample, sequenced in a study of CD8 T cells in ankylosing spondylitis. One entry per CDR3 protein results from TCRdb running MiXCR on the 5' RACE reads. The sample lists 25,000 to 35,000 distinct CDR3 sequences, 12% to 15% occurring once. Material for sequencing was blood. The source is a male donor with ankylosing spondylitis or in good health (not recorded which).

The chain is built from TRBV20-1 and TRBJ2-7, with 8 bases aligning to TRBD2. The CDR3 is 15 residues long. V gave up 5 bases and J gave up 2 bases; unmatched junction bases: 11. Germline CDR1 reads DFQATT; CDR2 reads SNEGSKA (reference sequence). In DNA, the CDR3 is TGCAGTGCTCCAAACCGGGCTAGCGGGCCCTACGAGCAGTACTTC. This encodes CSAPNRASGPYEQYF.

The CDR3 DNA sequence: TGTGCCAGCAGTTTCGGGGGGCTTACCTACGAGCAGTACGTC. Protein product: CASSFGGLTYEQYV. The chain is built from TRBV12-3 or TRBV12-4 and TRBJ2-7, with D perhaps TRBD2 (7 bases). The CDR3 contains 14 residues. V was clipped by 3 bases and J by 2 bases, with 11 bases between them.

CDR3 region: CASSAGQAILVTQYF. CDR3 nucleotide sequence: TGTGCCAGCAGTGCGGGACAGGCGATTCTAGTTACCCAGTACTTC. The genes are TRBV12-3 or TRBV12-4 and TRBJ2-5; TRBD1 aligns across 8 bases. The CDR3 runs 15 residues. V lost 5 bases, J lost 8 bases, and 13 bases stayed unmatched.

The sample holds many counts of this clonotype. The chain carries TRBV29-1 and TRBJ2-2; 7 bases line up with TRBD1. V shed 6 bases and J 1 base; nucleotides not matched to a gene: 2. CDR1 is SQVTM, CDR2 ANQGSEA, per germline. There are 13 residues in the CDR3. CDR3 loop: CSVWTGNTGELFF. The DNA for the CDR3 is TGCAGCGTCTGGACAGGGAACACCGGGGAGCTGTTTTTT.

The chain links TRBV25-1 to TRBJ2-6; D may be TRBD1 (7 bases). The V gene lost 5 bases and the J gene lost 2 bases, with 13 bases spanning the gap. The CDR3 covers 16 residues. From germline, CDR1 is MGHDK and CDR2 SYGVNS. The CDR3 bases are TGTGCCAGCAGTCATAGGAGGGGGCCTGGGGCCAACGTCCTGACTTTC. This encodes CASSHRRGPGANVLTF. The full variable domain, with the rest looked up from reference TRBV25-1 and TRBJ2-6, is EADIYQTPRYLVIGTGKKITLECSQTMGHDKMYWYQQDPGMELHLIHYSYGVNSTEKGDLSSESTVSRIRTEHFPLTLESARPSHTSQYLCASSHRRGPGANVLTFGAGSRLTVL.